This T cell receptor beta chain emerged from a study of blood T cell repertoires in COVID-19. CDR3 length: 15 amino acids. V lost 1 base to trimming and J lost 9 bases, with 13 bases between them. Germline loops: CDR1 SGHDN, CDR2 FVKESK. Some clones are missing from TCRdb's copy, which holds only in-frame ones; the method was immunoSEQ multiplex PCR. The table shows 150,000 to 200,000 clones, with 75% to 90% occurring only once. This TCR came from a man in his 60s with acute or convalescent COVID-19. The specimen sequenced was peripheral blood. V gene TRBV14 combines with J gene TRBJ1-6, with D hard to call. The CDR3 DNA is TGTGCCAGCAGCCAAGTGGGAGGGTTCCCTTCACCCCTCCACTTT. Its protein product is CASSQVGGFPSPLHF.